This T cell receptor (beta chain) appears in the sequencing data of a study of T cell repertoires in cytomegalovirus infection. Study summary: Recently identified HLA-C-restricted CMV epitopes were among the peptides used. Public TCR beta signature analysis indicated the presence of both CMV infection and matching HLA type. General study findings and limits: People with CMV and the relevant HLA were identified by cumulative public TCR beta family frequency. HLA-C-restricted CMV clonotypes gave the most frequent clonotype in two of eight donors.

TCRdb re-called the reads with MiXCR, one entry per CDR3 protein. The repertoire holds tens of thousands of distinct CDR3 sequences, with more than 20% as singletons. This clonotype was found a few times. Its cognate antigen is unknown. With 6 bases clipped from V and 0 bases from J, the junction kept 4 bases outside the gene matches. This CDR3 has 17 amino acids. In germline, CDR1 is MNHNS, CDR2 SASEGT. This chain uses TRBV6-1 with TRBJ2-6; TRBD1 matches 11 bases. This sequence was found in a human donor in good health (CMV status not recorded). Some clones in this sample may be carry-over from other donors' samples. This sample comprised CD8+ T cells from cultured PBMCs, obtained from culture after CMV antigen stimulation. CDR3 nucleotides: TGTGCCAGCAGCCCGGGACAGGGGGGCTCTGGGGCCAACGTCCTGACTTTC. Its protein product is CASSPGQGGSGANVLTF.